The entry below describes one T cell receptor beta chain. These data originate in a study of blood T cell repertoires in COVID-19. In germline, CDR1 is SEHNR, CDR2 FQNEAQ (reference sequence). This CDR3 has 13 residues. Trimming stripped 5 bases from V and 5 bases from J, with 12 bases between. Some clones are missing from TCRdb's copy, which holds only in-frame ones; the method was immunoSEQ multiplex PCR. The table lists about 270,000 clones, about 91% of them singletons. This clonotype was obtained from a woman in her thirties or forties with acute COVID-19. This chain uses TRBV7-9 with TRBJ1-2, with unresolved D. Sequenced: PBMCs or T cells enriched from blood (not recorded which). The CDR3 nucleotides are TGTGCCAGCAGCCCGGACTGGCTGTATGGCTACACCTTC. Encoded protein: CASSPDWLYGYTF.